These 32 T cell receptor beta chains originate from one sample sequenced in a study of T-cell reconstitution after alpha-beta-depleted transplantation in children. Library preparation (for TCRbeta) was performed with unique molecular identifiers. TCRdb called the PCR reads again in MiXCR, with one record for every CDR3 protein. The sample yields about 610,000 distinct CDR3 sequences, roughly a tenth seen once. Sequenced material: PBMCs from the stem cell graft donor, taken from the stem cell graft. These receptors were collected from a human donor who donated a stem cell graft to a child with acute myeloid leukemia.

This clonotype has a handful of counts. The rearrangement links TRBV24-1 to TRBJ2-6; TRBD1 might be the D (6 bases). The CDR3 totals 16 residues. From germline, CDR1 is KGHDR and CDR2 SFDVKD. The V end was cut by 3 bases, the J end by 4 bases, with 12 bases between. Written as DNA, the CDR3 is TGTGCCACCAGTGATACAGGGTTGGCAGGGGCCAACGTCCTGACTTTC. Protein: CATSDTGLAGANVLTF.

J is TRBJ2-1 and V is TRBV5-1, with D perhaps matching TRBD2 (6 bases). Trimming removed 0 bases at V and 8 bases at J, with 12 bases between. This CDR3 contains 14 residues. In germline, CDR1 is SGHRS, CDR2 YFSETQ. CDR3 nucleotide sequence: TGCGCCAGCAGCTTGGAGGGAGGAGGCCATGAGCAGTTCTTC. Residues: CASSLEGGGHEQFF.

The table lists this clonotype with a few counts. The rearrangement joins TRBV5-1 to TRBJ1-1; possibly TRBD1 for D (6 bases). The CDR3 contains 13 residues. V was pared by 7 bases and J by 1 base, with 11 bases between. CDR1 SGHRS and CDR2 YFSETQ come from the germline V gene. The CDR3 sequence is CASQADRNTEAFF. The CDR3 DNA follows: TGCGCCAGCCAAGCGGACAGGAACACTGAAGCTTTCTTT.

This clonotype was picked up many times. The chain couples TRBV5-1 to TRBJ2-7; perhaps D is TRBD1 or TRBD2 (5 bases each). Per germline, CDR1 SGHRS and CDR2 YFSETQ. Trimming removed 5 bases from V and 2 bases from J, with 14 bases in between. The CDR3 spans 14 residues. The CDR3 nucleotides are TGCGCCAGCAGGAGGGGCAGCGGCGCCTACGAGCAGTACTTC. This codes for CASRRGSGAYEQYF. Full variable domain (outside the CDR3, taken from reference TRBV5-1 and TRBJ2-7): KAGVTQTPRYLIKTRGQQVTLSCSPISGHRSVSWYQQTPGQGLQFLFEYFSETQRNKGNFPGRFSGRQFSNSRSEMNVSTLELGDSALYLCASRRGSGAYEQYFGPGTRLTVT.

This clonotype was counted ten times or more. The V gene is TRBV27, the J gene TRBJ2-7; TRBD1 aligns across 9 bases. V trimming: 6 bases; J trimming: 0 bases; junction bases outside the gene matches: 9. Looked up from germline, CDR1 is MNHEY and CDR2 is SMNVEV (reference sequence). The CDR3 is 16 amino acids. The CDR3 bases are TGTGCCAGCAGAGGTAGCACAGGGGGCGACTCCTACGAGCAGTACTTC. Translated: CASRGSTGGDSYEQYF.

Ten or more counts support this clonotype. The chain employs TRBV4-1 and TRBJ2-7; tentative D call: TRBD2 (5 bases). In germline, CDR1 is MGHRA, CDR2 YSYEKL. This CDR3 region has 15 residues. V was pared by 0 bases and J by 0 bases, with 9 bases between. The CDR3 sequence: CASSQDASPSYEQYF. The CDR3 coding sequence is TGCGCCAGCAGCCAAGATGCTAGCCCCTCCTACGAGCAGTACTTC.

This clonotype was detected a few times. V and J are TRBV5-1 and TRBJ2-3; D is perhaps TRBD1 (5 bases). The CDR3 covers 17 residues. Germline V lookup: CDR1 SGHRS, CDR2 YFSETQ. V was pared by 0 bases and J by 0 bases, with 14 bases between. In DNA form, the CDR3 reads TGCGCCAGCAGCTTGGCCGAGGCAGGGCCTAGCACAGATACGCAGTATTTT. It is translated as CASSLAEAGPSTDTQYF.

This clonotype was seen ten or more times. The chain combines TRBV7-3 with TRBJ2-3; 8 bases are shared with TRBD2. The germline gives CDR1 SGHTA, CDR2 FQGTGA. This CDR3 spans 15 amino acids. Trimming cost V 4 bases and J 8 bases; bases outside gene matches: 11. CDR3 amino acids: CASSSDVAGLSTQYF. As DNA, the CDR3 is TGTGCCAGCAGCTCCGATGTAGCGGGACTTAGTACGCAGTATTTT.

This clonotype was recorded at least ten times. The chain is built from TRBV3-1 and TRBJ2-7; a possible D gene is TRBD2 (6 bases). Germline V gene lookup returns CDR1 LGHDT and CDR2 YNNKEL (reference sequence). The CDR3 is 12 amino acids. The V end lost 3 bases, the J end lost 9 bases, and 12 bases lay between the germline ends. The CDR3 sequence: CASSHRDSGQYF. DNA of the CDR3: TGTGCCAGCAGCCACAGAGATAGCGGGCAGTACTTC.

The chain combines TRBV20-1 with TRBJ2-1; 13 bases agree with TRBD2. CDR1 is DFQATT and CDR2 is SNEGSKA in the germline V gene (reference sequence). The CDR3 totals 16 residues. The CDR3 sequence: CSLRTSGRTSYNEQFF. The CDR3 DNA sequence: TGCAGCCTCCGGACTAGCGGGAGAACATCCTACAATGAGCAGTTCTTC.

This clonotype has more than one count but fewer than ten. The rearrangement links TRBV7-2 to TRBJ2-5; 10 bases line up with TRBD1. CDR3 length: 15 amino acids. Unmatched junction bases numbered 9, after V lost 6 bases and J lost 5 bases. Germline loops: CDR1 SGHTA, CDR2 FQGNSA. The CDR3 DNA is TGTGCCAGCAGGCCGCCGGGACAGGGGAGGGAGACCCAGTACTTC. Translating gives CASRPPGQGRETQYF.

This clonotype was observed a few times. V usage is TRBV5-1 and J usage is TRBJ2-2, with 7 bases that match TRBD1. Germline lookup yields CDR1 SGHRS and CDR2 YFSETQ. The length of the CDR3 is 16 residues. With 3 bases clipped from V and 4 bases from J, the junction kept 9 bases outside the gene matches. The DNA of the CDR3 is TGCGCCAGCAGCTCCCGCAGGGGGTCGGGCACCGGGGAGCTGTTTTTT. Protein sequence: CASSSRRGSGTGELFF.

CDR3 nucleotide sequence: TGTGCCAGCAGCGCGGGGATTGGTGAGCAGTTCTTC. It translates to CASSAGIGEQFF. This chain joins TRBV9 and TRBJ2-1, with D possibly matching TRBD2 (5 bases). The CDR3 is 12 amino acids. The V and J ends lost 3 bases and 9 bases respectively, with 10 bases between them. The germline V gene encodes CDR1 SGDLS and CDR2 YYNGEE. Complete variable domain (other parts from reference TRBV9 and TRBJ2-1): DSGVTQTPKHLITATGQRVTLRCSPRSGDLSVYWYQQSLDQGLQFLIQYYNGEERAKGNILERFSAQQFPDLHSELNLSSLELGDSALYFCASSAGIGEQFFGPGTRLTVL.

The chain links TRBV12-3 or TRBV12-4 to TRBJ2-7; 7 nucleotides line up with TRBD2. The CDR3 length is 16 residues. J gave up 1 base and V 3 bases, and 9 bases lay outside the gene matches. The CDR3 bases are TGTGCCAGCAGTTTGATAGCGGGTCCCTTTTCCTACGAGCAGTACTTC. It is translated as CASSLIAGPFSYEQYF.

This clonotype was seen repeatedly, ten times or more. The chain couples TRBV9 to TRBJ2-3, with 11 bases identical to TRBD2. The CDR3 is made up of 18 amino acids. V lost 4 bases to trimming and J lost 1 base; unmatched junction nucleotides: 11. Germline-derived CDR1 and CDR2 are SGDLS and YYNGEE. In DNA, the CDR3 is TGTGCCAGCAGCCACGGGACTAGCGGTTTTCGGGGCACAGATACGCAGTATTTT. Its protein product is CASSHGTSGFRGTDTQYF.

This clonotype was recorded many times. The chain's CDR3 is CSETGPGETQYF. CDR3 nucleotide sequence: TGCAGTGAAACGGGACCCGGGGAGACCCAGTACTTC. V gene TRBV20-1 combines with J gene TRBJ2-5, with D perhaps given as TRBD1 or TRBD2 (5 bases each). The CDR3 runs to 12 residues. CDR1 is DFQATT, CDR2 SNEGSKA, per germline (reference sequence). V was pared by 7 bases and J by 5 bases, with 14 bases between.

This clonotype was seen a handful of times. The genes are TRBV28 and TRBJ2-3; 10 positions agree with TRBD2. Germline CDR1 and CDR2: MDHEN and SYDVKM. J was trimmed by 3 bases and V by 4 bases; bases with no gene match: 4. The CDR3 contains 15 residues. The CDR3 DNA is TGTGCCAGCAGTTCCACGACTAGCGGGACAGATACGCAGTATTTT. Translated: CASSSTTSGTDTQYF.

The DNA of the CDR3 is TGTGCCAGTAGTATTGGATGGAGTACAGGGGGCAATGAAGCTTTCTTT. The encoded protein is CASSIGWSTGGNEAFF. The genes are TRBV19 and TRBJ1-1; 9 bases align to TRBD1. V shed 3 bases, J shed 7 bases, and the junction held 12 bases outside the gene matches. The germline V gene encodes CDR1 LNHDA and CDR2 SQIVND (reference sequence). The CDR3 loop spans 16 amino acids.

The chain is built from TRBV20-1 and TRBJ1-4; D is undetermined. CDR3 length equals 12 residues. CDR1 and CDR2 from the germline V gene are DFQATT and SNEGSKA (reference sequence). Trimming removed 6 bases at V and 4 bases at J, with 9 bases between. CDR3 sequence: CSAAIHNEKLFF. The CDR3 nucleotides are TGCAGTGCGGCCATACATAATGAAAAACTGTTTTTT.

This clonotype was observed a few times. The chain joins TRBV29-1 to TRBJ1-2, with a weak D call TRBD1 (6 bases). Looked up from germline, CDR1 is SQVTM and CDR2 is ANQGSEA. The CDR3 extends over 14 amino acids. Trimming left V 4 bases short and J 6 bases short, with 18 bases between. The CDR3 nucleotides read TGCAGCGTTGGGTCCACAGGGCTGGTGGATGGCTACACCTTC. Its translation: CSVGSTGLVDGYTF. Using reference TRBV29-1 and TRBJ1-2 for the parts outside the CDR3, the full variable domain is SAVISQKPSRDICQRGTSLTIQCQVDSQVTMMFWYRQQPGQSLTLIATANQGSEATYESGFVIDKFPISRPNLTFSTLTVSNMSPEDSSIYLCSVGSTGLVDGYTFGSGTRLTVV.

Many counts were recorded for this clonotype. The gene calls are TRBV7-2 and TRBJ2-1, with TRBD1 matching over 8 bases. This CDR3 region has 14 residues. Germline-derived CDR1 and CDR2 are SGHTA and FQGNSA. Trimming took 5 bases from V and 6 from J; bases not matched to a gene: 6. The CDR3 DNA is TGTGCCAGCAGCAAAGACAGGGGCAGCAATGAGCAGTTCTTC. Protein product: CASSKDRGSNEQFF.

The chain employs TRBV7-3 and TRBJ2-7, with 8 bases aligning to TRBD2. Germline-derived CDR1 and CDR2 are SGHTA and FQGTGA. The J segment lost 3 bases and the V segment lost 5 bases, leaving 9 bases of the junction unmatched. This CDR3 contains 15 residues. The CDR3 region has the DNA TGTGCCAGCAGCACCGCACCGGGACTAGTCTACGAGCAGTACTTC. Translating it yields CASSTAPGLVYEQYF.

The chain uses TRBV20-1 and TRBJ2-7; 7 bases are shared with TRBD2. Germline V gene lookup returns CDR1 DFQATT and CDR2 SNEGSKA (reference sequence). The ends lost 3 bases at V and 3 bases at J; junction bases unmatched: 11. CDR3 length: 15 amino acids. CDR3 bases: TGCAGTGCTAGCATTAGGACGACTAGCCACTACGAGCAGTACTTC. This translates into CSASIRTTSHYEQYF.

CDR3 amino acids: CASSRIIPGQGPYEQYF. The CDR3 DNA sequence: TGTGCCAGCAGCCGAATAATTCCGGGACAGGGTCCCTACGAGCAGTACTTC. The V and J genes are TRBV27 and TRBJ2-7; 9 bases agree with TRBD1. Germline CDR1 reads MNHEY; CDR2 reads SMNVEV (reference sequence). The ends lost 6 bases at V and 2 bases at J; junction bases unmatched: 14. The CDR3 spans 17 residues.

This clonotype was counted a few times. The CDR3 here is CASTRGQGFSGNTIYF. Here the CDR3 DNA reads TGTGCCAGCACCCGAGGACAGGGGTTTTCTGGAAACACCATATATTTT. The gene calls are TRBV6-1 and TRBJ1-3; 9 bases are shared with TRBD1. Germline assignment: CDR1 MNHNS and CDR2 SASEGT. The trim removed 7 bases at V and 1 base at J, leaving 8 bases unmatched. The CDR3 is 16 amino acids.

Points on this clonotype: Germline is not matched at one junction end, which may reflect a read error. V is TRBV4-2 and J is TRBJ1-2; TRBD1 is a possible D gene (6 bases). CDR1 is LGHNA, CDR2 YNFKEQ, per germline. The CDR3 is made up of 11 amino acids. The CDR3 nucleotides are TGTGCCAGGGGCCACAGGGTCGGCTACTCCTTC. Translating gives CARGHRVGYSF.

This clonotype was seen repeatedly, ten times or more. CDR3 bases: TGTGCCAGCAGCTCGGGGGGAGGCTACGAGCAGTACTTC. This gives the protein CASSSGGGYEQYF. The chain recombines TRBV28 with TRBJ2-7, with 7 bases aligning to TRBD2. CDR3 length equals 13 residues. V lost 6 bases and J lost 3; bases outside the gene matches: 5. Germline CDR1 is MDHEN and CDR2 is SYDVKM.

There are a few counts of this clonotype. The CDR3 coding sequence is TGTGCCAGCAGTCCTGGGACTAGCGCCTTTAGCACAGATACGCAGTATTTT. This encodes CASSPGTSAFSTDTQYF. The chain combines TRBV27 with TRBJ2-3; 10 positions match TRBD2. This CDR3 has 17 residues. The V gene end was trimmed by 5 bases and the J gene end by 0 bases; junction bases not matched to a gene: 8. The V gene's germline CDR1 is MNHEY and CDR2 SMNVEV (reference sequence).

The chain is built from TRBV6-5 and TRBJ1-2; D is unclear. V lost 0 bases to trimming and J lost 2 bases, with 13 bases between them. The CDR3 loop spans 16 amino acids. The V gene's germline CDR1 is MNHEY and CDR2 SVGAGI. The CDR3 protein is CASSYSNNLLNYGYTF. CDR3 DNA: TGTGCCAGCAGTTACTCGAATAACCTGTTGAACTATGGCTACACCTTC.

This clonotype was picked up many times. The J gene is TRBJ2-1, the V gene TRBV20-1; TRBD2 is a possible D gene (5 bases). CDR1 and CDR2 from the germline V gene are DFQATT and SNEGSKA (reference sequence). The V and J ends lost 1 base and 3 bases respectively, with 16 bases between them. The CDR3 consists of 16 residues. The CDR3 DNA reads as TGCAGTGCTAGAGGGCTAATTGAGCGGAACTACAATGAGCAGTTCTTC. This encodes CSARGLIERNYNEQFF.

Of note for this clonotype: The missing conserved phenylalanine or tryptophan at the end of this CDR3 makes a read error likely. This chain uses TRBV29-1 with TRBJ2-5, with 7 bases that match TRBD1. Germline CDR1 reads SQVTM; CDR2 reads ANQGSEA. CDR3 length equals 19 residues. J was trimmed by 4 bases and V by 4 bases; bases with no gene match: 24. The chain's CDR3 is CSVGQHQTGRNGLSETQYY. CDR3 nucleotide sequence: TGCAGCGTTGGGCAACACCAGACAGGGCGTAATGGACTGTCAGAGACCCAGTACTAC.

This clonotype was detected many times. CDR3 nucleotides: TGCGCCAGCAGCCGCGGACTAGACAGCTCCTACGAGCAGTACTTC. Its translation is CASSRGLDSSYEQYF. The chain couples TRBV4-3 to TRBJ2-7; TRBD2 agrees at 7 bases. Germline-derived CDR1 and CDR2 are LGHNA and YSLEER. With V trimmed by 4 bases and J by 0 bases, 6 bases remained unmatched. This CDR3 is built from 15 residues.